A single sample is the source of the 25 T cell receptor beta chains below, sequenced in a study of technical replicates of blood from a few donors. Generated by immunoSEQ multiplex PCR, the TCRdb table keeps only in-frame clones and is missing some. The sample includes about 87,000 clones, more than 85% of them seen just once. Input material: T cells isolated from PBMCs. The origin of the receptors is a human donor in good health.

The rearrangement uses TRBV15 and TRBJ1-3; D may be TRBD1 (6 bases). Trimming stripped 0 bases from V and 1 base from J, with 7 bases between. Germline CDR1 LNHNV, CDR2 YYDKDF (reference sequence). The CDR3 is 15 amino acids. CDR3 sequence: CATSRDRGSGNTIYF. In DNA form, the CDR3 reads TGTGCCACCAGCAGAGACAGGGGTTCTGGAAACACCATATATTTT.

The chain carries TRBV4-1 and TRBJ2-1; 11 bases line up with TRBD2. Trimming removed 0 bases from V and 12 bases from J; junction bases left unmatched: 10. This CDR3 contains 16 residues. Germline V gene lookup returns CDR1 MGHRA and CDR2 YSYEKL. Here the CDR3 reads CASSQEGTSGRVVQFF. DNA of the CDR3: TGCGCCAGCAGCCAAGAGGGAACTAGCGGGAGAGTAGTGCAGTTCTTC.

V gene TRBV30 combines with J gene TRBJ1-6; TRBD1 might be the D (5 bases). The CDR3 sequence is 12 residues long. The V gene's germline CDR1 is GTSNPN and CDR2 SVGIG (reference sequence). V was cut by 8 bases and J by 11 bases, with 16 bases left in between. In DNA, the CDR3 is TGTGCCGGAGCTACAGGAGCACCACCCCTCCACTTT. This gives the protein CAGATGAPPLHF.

This rearrangement joins TRBV4-3 to TRBJ2-7, with D maybe TRBD2 (6 bases). Trimming took 0 bases from V and 6 from J, leaving 12 bases between them. Germline-derived CDR1 and CDR2 are LGHNA and YSLEER. The CDR3 totals 14 residues. The CDR3 DNA sequence: TGCGCCAGCAGCCAAGATCTGGTGGGAGGCGAGCAGTACTTC. Its translation is CASSQDLVGGEQYF.

This clone was detected only once. The chain carries TRBV11-2 and TRBJ2-7, with a tentative D call TRBD1 (6 bases). The CDR3 sequence is 14 residues long. Trimming stripped 1 base from V and 2 bases from J, with 9 bases between. Germline V CDR1 and CDR2: SGHAT, FQNNGV. The CDR3 region is CASSLVDRTYEQYF. The DNA for the CDR3 is TGTGCCAGCAGCTTAGTGGACAGAACCTACGAGCAGTACTTC.

V is TRBV27 and J is TRBJ2-7, with 10 bases matching TRBD1. The junction had 4 bases not matched to a gene; V was cut back by 5 bases and J by 3 bases. Germline values: CDR1 MNHEY, CDR2 SMNVEV (reference sequence). The CDR3 extends over 14 amino acids. In DNA form, the CDR3 reads TGTGCCAGCAGTCCATGGACAGGGGGCTACGAGCAGTACTTC. Residues: CASSPWTGGYEQYF.

The CDR3 nucleotides are TGCGCCAGCAGGCGAGACAACGTCCTGACTTTC. Amino acid sequence: CASRRDNVLTF. V usage is TRBV5-1 and J usage is TRBJ2-6; D is unclear. CDR1 is SGHRS, CDR2 YFSETQ, per germline. The V and J ends lost 5 bases and 9 bases respectively, with 6 bases between them. The CDR3 has 11 residues.

This clone came up a few times. The chain uses TRBV30 and TRBJ1-1; TRBD1 matches 7 bases. Germline V gene lookup returns CDR1 GTSNPN and CDR2 SVGIG (reference sequence). J was trimmed by 6 bases and V by 2 bases; bases with no gene match: 6. The CDR3 is 13 residues long. The CDR3 protein is CAWSPTGHPEAFF. Written as DNA, the CDR3 is TGTGCCTGGAGTCCGACAGGGCACCCTGAAGCTTTCTTT.

This chain links TRBV6-5 with TRBJ1-4, with D uncertain. The V gene lost 4 bases and the J gene lost 2 bases, with 5 bases spanning the gap. Germline CDR1 MNHEY, CDR2 SVGAGI. The CDR3 is made up of 13 amino acids. DNA of the CDR3: TGTGCCAGCAGTTGGGCGACTAATGAAAAACTGTTTTTT. It specifies CASSWATNEKLFF.

The V and J genes are TRBV6-6 and TRBJ1-1; 7 bases match TRBD1. CDR1 and CDR2 (germline): MNHNY, SVGAGI (reference sequence). CDR3 length: 16 amino acids. Trimming took 2 bases from V and 1 from J; bases not matched to a gene: 7. CDR3 in DNA: TGTGCCAGCAGTTACCTCCCGGACAGGAAGAACACTGAAGCTTTCTTT. Translation: CASSYLPDRKNTEAFF.

V and J are TRBV19 and TRBJ2-7; D is uncertain. Germline lookup yields CDR1 LNHDA and CDR2 SQIVND (reference sequence). The CDR3 is made up of 15 amino acids. V was shortened by 4 bases and J by 2 bases, with 15 bases between the two germline ends. Here the CDR3 reads CASSTIIDTTYEQYF. The CDR3 region has the DNA TGTGCCAGTAGTACGATAATTGATACTACCTACGAGCAGTACTTC.

The sample holds one count of this clone. The genes are TRBV19 and TRBJ2-1; unclear D gene. This CDR3 has 14 amino acids. The V end lost 5 bases, the J end lost 2 bases, and 10 bases lay between the germline ends. CDR1 LNHDA and CDR2 SQIVND come from the germline V gene (reference sequence). Here the CDR3 DNA reads TGTGCCAGTAGTCCGCGGTACGCCTACAATGAGCAGTTCTTC. The encoded protein is CASSPRYAYNEQFF.

J is TRBJ2-7 and V is TRBV9; tentative D call: TRBD1 (6 bases). Germline CDR1 reads SGDLS; CDR2 reads YYNGEE. V was shortened by 3 bases and J by 2 bases, with 15 bases between the two germline ends. The CDR3 spans 15 residues. CDR3 nucleotides: TGTGCCAGCAGCGATGGTCGAGGGGGACCCTACGAGCAGTACTTC. Translated: CASSDGRGGPYEQYF.

This chain joins TRBV7-8 and TRBJ1-2, with D possibly being TRBD1 (5 bases). Germline lookup yields CDR1 SGHVS and CDR2 FQNEAQ. V was clipped by 2 bases and J by 6 bases, with 13 bases between them. The CDR3 is 14 residues long. This CDR3 is CASSLIQEWNGYTF. The CDR3 nucleotides read TGTGCCAGCAGCTTAATACAGGAATGGAATGGCTACACCTTC. The entire variable domain, with the rest obtained from reference TRBV7-8 and TRBJ1-2, is as follows: GAGVSQSPRYKVAKRGQDVALRCDPISGHVSLFWYQQALGQGPEFLTYFQNEAQLDKSGLPSDRFFAERPEGSVSTLKIQRTQQEDSAVYLCASSLIQEWNGYTFGSGTRLTVV.

This clone has a single count. The chain employs TRBV11-2 and TRBJ2-7; D gene unclear. The CDR3 runs to 15 residues. V was trimmed by 2 bases and J by 2 bases, leaving 13 bases between them. Germline V gives CDR1 SGHAT, CDR2 FQNNGV. CDR3 in amino acids: CASSLSVIQPYEQYF. The CDR3 bases are TGTGCCAGCAGCTTAAGCGTCATCCAACCCTACGAGCAGTACTTC.

The rearrangement joins TRBV7-2 to TRBJ2-7, with D maybe TRBD2 (6 bases). Germline V lookup: CDR1 SGHTA, CDR2 FQGNSA. The CDR3 runs to 14 residues. Trimming removed 3 bases from V and 3 bases from J, with 12 bases in between. Here the CDR3 reads CASSFLADNYEQYF. CDR3 coding DNA: TGTGCCAGCAGCTTTTTAGCGGACAACTACGAGCAGTACTTC.

The rearrangement links TRBV30 to TRBJ1-5; D possibly corresponds to TRBD1 (5 bases). The CDR3 covers 13 residues. Germline V gene data show CDR1 as GTSNPN and CDR2 as SVGIG (reference sequence). Trimming cost V 3 bases and J 8 bases, with 14 bases left between them. The CDR3 sequence is CAWSIGVSEPQHF. The CDR3 DNA reads as TGTGCCTGGAGCATAGGGGTGAGCGAGCCCCAGCATTTT.

J is TRBJ2-7 and V is TRBV11-1; 8 bases agree with TRBD1. Germline CDR1 and CDR2: SGHAT and FQDESV (reference sequence). This CDR3 contains 16 residues. The trim removed 5 bases at V and 4 bases at J, leaving 13 bases unmatched. The CDR3 DNA follows: TGTGCCAGCAGCCCAGGATGGGGGACAGGATCGTACGAGCAGTACTTC. Encoded protein: CASSPGWGTGSYEQYF.

The table lists this clone with a count of one. The V call is TRBV6-5, the J call TRBJ2-2, with TRBD1 as a possible D gene (6 bases). The germline V gene encodes CDR1 MNHEY and CDR2 SVGAGI. Trimming removed 6 bases at V and 5 bases at J, with 16 bases between. This CDR3 has 15 residues. The CDR3 loop is CASSPAGVGTGELFF. CDR3 DNA: TGTGCCAGCAGCCCGGCAGGGGTAGGAACCGGGGAGCTGTTTTTT.

Here the CDR3 reads CASKVLAIYNEQFF. In DNA, the CDR3 is TGTGCCAGTAAGGTGCTAGCGATTTACAATGAGCAGTTCTTC. The genes are TRBV19 and TRBJ2-1; perhaps TRBD2 as D (6 bases). The length of the CDR3 is 14 residues. The germline gives CDR1 LNHDA, CDR2 SQIVND (reference sequence). V lost 7 bases and J 4 bases, leaving 14 bases between the germline ends.

V usage is TRBV7-3 and J usage is TRBJ2-1; 11 nucleotides agree with TRBD2. Trimming cost V 2 bases and J 4 bases; bases outside gene matches: 7. CDR3 length: 17 amino acids. CDR1 SGHTA and CDR2 FQGTGA come from the germline V gene. CDR3 DNA: TGTGCCAGCAGCTTATTAGCGGGAGGGCCTTCTTACAATGAGCAGTTCTTC. Amino acids: CASSLLAGGPSYNEQFF.

The chain employs TRBV6-4 and TRBJ1-1, with D perhaps matching TRBD1 (5 bases). The germline CDR1 and CDR2 sequences are MRHNA and SNTAGT. Trimming pared 9 bases from V and 3 bases from J, leaving 17 bases between. There are 14 residues in the CDR3. The CDR3 sequence: CASRDWGSHTEAFF. DNA for the CDR3: TGTGCCAGTCGGGACTGGGGAAGTCACACTGAAGCTTTCTTT.

This clone is a singleton in its sample. V is TRBV7-3 and J is TRBJ1-5; D might be TRBD1 (5 bases). Germline CDR1 is SGHTA and CDR2 is FQGTGA. V lost 5 bases and J lost 3, with 11 bases in between. CDR3 length: 14 amino acids. The CDR3 loop is CASSPGQPNQPQHF. CDR3 nucleotide sequence: TGTGCCAGCAGCCCCGGACAACCCAATCAGCCCCAGCATTTT. The entire variable domain, with the rest obtained from reference TRBV7-3 and TRBJ1-5, is as follows: GAGVSQTPSNKVTEKGKYVELRCDPISGHTALYWYRQSLGQGPEFLIYFQGTGAADDSGLPNDRFFAVRPEGSVSTLKIQRTERGDSAVYLCASSPGQPNQPQHFGDGTRLSIL.

The V and J genes are TRBV6-5 and TRBJ1-2; unclear D gene. There are 15 residues in the CDR3. V was shortened by 2 bases and J by 1 base, with 11 bases between the two germline ends. Germline V lookup: CDR1 MNHEY, CDR2 SVGAGI. In nucleotides, the CDR3 is TGTGCCAGCAGTTACGGACTAGCCCTTAACTATGGCTACACCTTC. It encodes CASSYGLALNYGYTF.

This chain joins TRBV4-1 and TRBJ2-7; TRBD1 matches 10 bases. J gave up 2 bases and V 6 bases, and 4 bases lay outside the gene matches. Germline values: CDR1 MGHRA, CDR2 YSYEKL. This CDR3 has 14 residues. CDR3 in DNA: TGCGCCAGCAGTCTCGGGACAGGGGCCTACGAGCAGTACTTC. It is translated as CASSLGTGAYEQYF.